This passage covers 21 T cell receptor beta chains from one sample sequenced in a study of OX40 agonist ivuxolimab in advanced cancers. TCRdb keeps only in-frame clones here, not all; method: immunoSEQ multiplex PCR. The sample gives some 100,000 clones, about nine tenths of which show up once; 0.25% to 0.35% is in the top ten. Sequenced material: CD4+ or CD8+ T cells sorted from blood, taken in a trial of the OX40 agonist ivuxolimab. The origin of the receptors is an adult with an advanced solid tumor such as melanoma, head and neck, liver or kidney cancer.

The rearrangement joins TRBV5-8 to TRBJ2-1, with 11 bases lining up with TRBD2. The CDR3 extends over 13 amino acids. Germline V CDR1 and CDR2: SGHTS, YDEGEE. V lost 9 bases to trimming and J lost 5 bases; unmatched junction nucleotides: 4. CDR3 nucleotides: TGTGCCAACCGACTAGCGGGGAACAATGAGCAGTTCTTC. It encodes CANRLAGNNEQFF.

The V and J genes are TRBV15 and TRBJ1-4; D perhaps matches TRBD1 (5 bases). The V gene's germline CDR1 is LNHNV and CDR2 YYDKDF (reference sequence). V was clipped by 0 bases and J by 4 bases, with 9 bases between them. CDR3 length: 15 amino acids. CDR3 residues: CATSRDLGRNEKLFF. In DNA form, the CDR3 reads TGTGCCACCAGCAGAGATCTGGGACGTAATGAAAAACTGTTTTTT.

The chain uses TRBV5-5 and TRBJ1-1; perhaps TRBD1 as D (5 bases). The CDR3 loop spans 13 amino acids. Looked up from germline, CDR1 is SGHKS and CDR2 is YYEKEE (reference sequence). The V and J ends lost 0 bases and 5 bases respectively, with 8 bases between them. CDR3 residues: CASSLEWGTEAFF. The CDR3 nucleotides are TGTGCCAGCAGCTTGGAGTGGGGGACTGAAGCTTTCTTT.

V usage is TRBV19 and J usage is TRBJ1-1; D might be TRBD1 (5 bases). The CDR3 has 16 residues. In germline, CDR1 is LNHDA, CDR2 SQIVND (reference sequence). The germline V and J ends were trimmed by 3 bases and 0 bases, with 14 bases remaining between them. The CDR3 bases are TGTGCCAGTAGTATTCCGGGGGGAAGCATGAACACTGAAGCTTTCTTT. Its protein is CASSIPGGSMNTEAFF.

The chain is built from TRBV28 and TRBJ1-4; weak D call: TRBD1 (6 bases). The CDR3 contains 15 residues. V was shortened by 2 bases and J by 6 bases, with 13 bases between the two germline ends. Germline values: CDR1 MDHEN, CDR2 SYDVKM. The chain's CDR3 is CASSLGGAGDEKLFF. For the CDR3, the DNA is TGTGCCAGCAGTTTAGGGGGGGCTGGGGATGAAAAACTGTTTTTT. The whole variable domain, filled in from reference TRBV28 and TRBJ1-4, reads DVKVTQSSRYLVKRTGEKVFLECVQDMDHENMFWYRQDPGLGLRLIYFSYDVKMKEKGDIPEGYSVSREKKERFSLILESASTNQTSMYLCASSLGGAGDEKLFFGSGTQLSVL.

In DNA, the CDR3 is TGTGCCAGCAGCCTGACTAGCGGGGTAGAGCAGTTCTTC. It specifies CASSLTSGVEQFF. The chain joins TRBV7-9 to TRBJ2-1; 11 bases fit TRBD2. Losses at the gene ends were 5 bases for V and 10 bases for J; bases not matched to a gene: 4. The CDR3 covers 13 residues. The germline V gene has CDR1 SEHNR and CDR2 FQNEAQ (reference sequence).

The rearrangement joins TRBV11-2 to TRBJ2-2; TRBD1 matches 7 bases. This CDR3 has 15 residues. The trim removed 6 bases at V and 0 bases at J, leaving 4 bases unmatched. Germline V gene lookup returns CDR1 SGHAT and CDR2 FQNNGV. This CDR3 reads CASRTGSSNTGELFF. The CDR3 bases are TGTGCCAGCAGGACAGGGTCGTCGAACACCGGGGAGCTGTTTTTT.

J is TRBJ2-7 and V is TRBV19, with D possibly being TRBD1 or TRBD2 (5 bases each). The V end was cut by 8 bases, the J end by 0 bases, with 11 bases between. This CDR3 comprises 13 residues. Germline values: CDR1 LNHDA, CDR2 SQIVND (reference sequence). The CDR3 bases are TGTGCCAGTGGACCAGGGAGCTCCTACGAGCAGTACTTC. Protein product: CASGPGSSYEQYF.

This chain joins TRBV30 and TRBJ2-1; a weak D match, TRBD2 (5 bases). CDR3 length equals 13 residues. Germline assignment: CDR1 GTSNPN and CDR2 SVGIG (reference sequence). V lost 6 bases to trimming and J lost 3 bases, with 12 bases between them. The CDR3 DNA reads TGTGCCTGCTGGCTAGCCAACTACAATGAGCAGTTCTTC. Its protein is CACWLANYNEQFF. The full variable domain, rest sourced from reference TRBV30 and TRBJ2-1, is SQTIHQWPATLVQPVGSPLSLECTVEGTSNPNLYWYRQAAGRGLQLLFYSVGIGQISSEVPQNLSASRPQDRQFILSSKKLLLSDSGFYLCACWLANYNEQFFGPGTRLTVL.

As DNA, the CDR3 is TGTGCCACTGGGACAGGTTATGGCTACACCTTC. As protein: CATGTGYGYTF. The chain links TRBV6-5 to TRBJ1-2; 8 positions agree with TRBD1. The CDR3 consists of 11 residues. Germline CDR1 MNHEY, CDR2 SVGAGI. J was trimmed by 5 bases and V by 10 bases; bases with no gene match: 3.

The CDR3 loop reads CASSTSGAYEQYF. The DNA for the CDR3 is TGTGCCAGCTCAACTTCGGGGGCCTACGAGCAGTACTTC. The V call is TRBV18, the J call TRBJ2-7, with D possibly being TRBD2 (6 bases). Per the germline V gene, CDR1 is KGHSH and CDR2 is LQKENI. The CDR3 has 13 amino acids. Trimming took off 5 bases at V and 2 bases at J, with 10 bases between the two ends. Looking up the rest from reference TRBV18 and TRBJ2-7 gives the full variable domain: NAGVMQNPRHLVRRRGQEARLRCSPMKGHSHVYWYRQLPEEGLKFMVYLQKENIIDESGMPKERFSAEFPKEGPSILRIQQVVRGDSAAYFCASSTSGAYEQYFGPGTRLTVT.

CDR3 DNA: TGTGCCAGCAGCTTAGAACGGAGCACAGATACGCAGTATTTT. Translated, it gives CASSLERSTDTQYF. The rearrangement joins TRBV7-2 to TRBJ2-3; D is unclear. The V gene's germline CDR1 is SGHTA and CDR2 FQGNSA. The CDR3 length is 14 residues. Trimming cost V 1 base and J 0 bases, with 5 bases left between them.

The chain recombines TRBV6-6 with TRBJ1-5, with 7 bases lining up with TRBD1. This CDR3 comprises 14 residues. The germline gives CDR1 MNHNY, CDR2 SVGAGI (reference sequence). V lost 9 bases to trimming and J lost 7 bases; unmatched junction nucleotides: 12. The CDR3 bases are TGTGCCAGTAGATGGGACAGTCAGATCCAGCCCCAGCATTTT. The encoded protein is CASRWDSQIQPQHF.

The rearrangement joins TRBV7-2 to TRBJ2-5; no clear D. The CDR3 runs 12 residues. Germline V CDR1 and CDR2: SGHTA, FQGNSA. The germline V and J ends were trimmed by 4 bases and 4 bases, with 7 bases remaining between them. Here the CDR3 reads CASSYRRETQYF. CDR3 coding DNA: TGTGCCAGCAGCTATCGAAGAGAGACCCAGTACTTC.

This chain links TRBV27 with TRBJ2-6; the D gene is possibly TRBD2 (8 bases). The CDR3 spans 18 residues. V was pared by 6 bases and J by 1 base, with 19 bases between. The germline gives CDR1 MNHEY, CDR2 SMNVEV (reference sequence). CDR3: CASSREGAVLSGANVLTF. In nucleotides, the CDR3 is TGTGCCAGCAGCCGGGAGGGGGCGGTATTATCTGGGGCCAACGTCCTGACTTTC.

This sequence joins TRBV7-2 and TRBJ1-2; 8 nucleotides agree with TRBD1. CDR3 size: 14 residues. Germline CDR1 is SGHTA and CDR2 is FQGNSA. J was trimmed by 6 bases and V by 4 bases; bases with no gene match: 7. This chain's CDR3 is CASSSRTGINGYTF. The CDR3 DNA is TGTGCCAGCAGCTCCAGGACAGGGATCAATGGCTACACCTTC.

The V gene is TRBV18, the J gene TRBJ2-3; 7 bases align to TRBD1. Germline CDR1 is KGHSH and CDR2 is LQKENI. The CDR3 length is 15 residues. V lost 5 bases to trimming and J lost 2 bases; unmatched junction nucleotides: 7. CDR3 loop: CASSKTGINTDTQYF. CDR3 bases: TGTGCCAGCTCAAAGACAGGGATCAACACAGATACGCAGTATTTT.

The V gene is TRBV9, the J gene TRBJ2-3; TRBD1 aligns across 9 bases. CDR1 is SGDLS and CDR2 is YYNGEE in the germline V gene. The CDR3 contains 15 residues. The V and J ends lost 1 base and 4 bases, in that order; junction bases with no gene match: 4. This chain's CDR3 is CASSVFTGGSDTQYF. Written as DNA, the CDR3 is TGTGCCAGCAGCGTATTTACAGGGGGCTCAGATACGCAGTATTTT.

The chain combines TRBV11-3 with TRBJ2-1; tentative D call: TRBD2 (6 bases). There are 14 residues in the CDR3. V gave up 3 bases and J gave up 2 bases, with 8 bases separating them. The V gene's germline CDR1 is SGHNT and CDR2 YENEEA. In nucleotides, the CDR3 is TGTGCCAGCAGCTTGGGGGGAGCCTACAATGAGCAGTTCTTC. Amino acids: CASSLGGAYNEQFF.

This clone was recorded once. This chain's CDR3 is CASSSGAQGRQTQYF. The CDR3 nucleotides read TGTGCCAGCAGTTCGGGGGCACAGGGTAGGCAGACCCAGTACTTC. The rearrangement uses TRBV28 and TRBJ2-5; D is tentatively TRBD1 or TRBD2 (6 bases each). This CDR3 contains 15 residues. Between the trimmed V and J ends, which lost 4 bases and 6 bases, there was a span of 18 bases. Germline-derived CDR1 and CDR2 are MDHEN and SYDVKM.

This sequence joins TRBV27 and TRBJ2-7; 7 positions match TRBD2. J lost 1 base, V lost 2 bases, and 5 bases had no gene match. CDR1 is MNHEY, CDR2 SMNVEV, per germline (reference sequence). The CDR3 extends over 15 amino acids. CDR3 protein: CASSLGSSGSYEQYF. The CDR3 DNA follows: TGTGCCAGCAGTTTAGGGTCTAGCGGATCCTACGAGCAGTACTTC.